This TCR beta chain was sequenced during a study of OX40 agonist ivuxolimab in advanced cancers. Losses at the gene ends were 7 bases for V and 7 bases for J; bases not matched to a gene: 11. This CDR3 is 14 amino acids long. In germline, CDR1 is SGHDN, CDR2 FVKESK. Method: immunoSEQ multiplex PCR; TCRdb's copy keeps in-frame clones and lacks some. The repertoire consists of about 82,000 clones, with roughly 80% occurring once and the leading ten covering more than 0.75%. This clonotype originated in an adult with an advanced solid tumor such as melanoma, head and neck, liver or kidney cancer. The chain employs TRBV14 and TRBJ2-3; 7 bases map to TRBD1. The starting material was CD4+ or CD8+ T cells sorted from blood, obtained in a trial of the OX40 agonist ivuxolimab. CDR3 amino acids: CASNPGGPVNTQYF. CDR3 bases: TGTGCCAGCAATCCAGGGGGACCCGTTAATACGCAGTATTTT.